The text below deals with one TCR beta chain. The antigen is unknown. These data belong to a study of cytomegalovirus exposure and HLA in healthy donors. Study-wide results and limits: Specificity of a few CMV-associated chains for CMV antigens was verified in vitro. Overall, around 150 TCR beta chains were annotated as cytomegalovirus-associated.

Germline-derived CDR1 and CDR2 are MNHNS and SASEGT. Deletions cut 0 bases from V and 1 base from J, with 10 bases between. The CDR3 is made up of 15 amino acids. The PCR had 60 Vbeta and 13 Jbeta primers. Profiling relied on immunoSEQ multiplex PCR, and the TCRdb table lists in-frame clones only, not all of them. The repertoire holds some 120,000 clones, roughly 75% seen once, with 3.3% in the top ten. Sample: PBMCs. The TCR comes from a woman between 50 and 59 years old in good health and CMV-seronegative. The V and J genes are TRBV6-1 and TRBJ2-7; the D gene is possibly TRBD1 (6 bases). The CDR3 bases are TGTGCCAGCAGTGAAGCGTCCCAGGGGTCCTACGAGCAGTACTTC. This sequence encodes CASSEASQGSYEQYF.